The 4 T cell receptor beta chains presented below share a single source sample, sequenced in a study of T cells and copy number aberrations in small-cell lung cancer. Produced via immunoSEQ multiplex PCR; TCRdb's table is partial and in-frame only. The sample contains some 400 clones, more than 65% of which appear only once. The sample was tumor tissue. The receptors stem from a woman in her 70s with small cell lung cancer.

The chain carries TRBV7-2 and TRBJ1-5, with no clear D. The V end lost 0 bases, the J end lost 7 bases, and 10 bases lay between the germline ends. The CDR3 extends over 14 amino acids. Germline V gives CDR1 SGHTA, CDR2 FQGNSA. CDR3 in DNA: TGTGCCAGCAGCTTAGCGGGGATGTCGCAGCCCCAGCATTTT. Protein sequence: CASSLAGMSQPQHF.

This chain uses TRBV27 with TRBJ2-7; 7 positions agree with TRBD2. The germline gives CDR1 MNHEY, CDR2 SMNVEV (reference sequence). J was trimmed by 0 bases and V by 3 bases; bases with no gene match: 2. The CDR3 consists of 14 residues. CDR3 nucleotides: TGTGCCAGCAGTTTGGGGGGGACCTCCTACGAGCAGTACTTC. It specifies CASSLGGTSYEQYF.

This clone has just one count. The chain is built from TRBV7-8 and TRBJ2-7; D is unclear. From germline, CDR1 is SGHVS and CDR2 FQNEAQ. This CDR3 has 16 amino acids. V lost 0 bases and J 0 bases, leaving 12 bases between the germline ends. The CDR3 DNA follows: TGTGCCAGCAGCTTAGCGATGGCGGAGAGCTCCTACGAGCAGTACTTC. Its translation is CASSLAMAESSYEQYF.

The chain joins TRBV6-1 to TRBJ2-2; D is undetermined. The length of the CDR3 is 13 residues. The V gene lost 0 bases and the J gene lost 6 bases, with 5 bases spanning the gap. From germline, CDR1 is MNHNS and CDR2 SASEGT. The CDR3 coding sequence is TGTGCCAGCAGTGAAGCTAGAGCCGGGGAGCTGTTTTTT. Translation: CASSEARAGELFF.